This T cell receptor (beta chain) stems from a study of blood T cell repertoires in COVID-19. V shed 5 bases and J 1 base; nucleotides not matched to a gene: 9. The CDR3 loop spans 16 amino acids. CDR1 is SNHLY and CDR2 is FYNNEI in the germline V gene. In the original analysis: Reference gene primer amplification gave estimated nucleated cell counts. Assay: immunoSEQ multiplex PCR; the TCRdb copy retains only in-frame clones and omits some. The V and J calls and clone size come from that table; D and trimming were worked out from the DNA. The top ten hold around 1.9% of the sample, which has 350,000 to 400,000 clones, more than 70% seen once. The cohort comprised adults aged about 18 to 100 years residing in about two dozen US areas.

The sample consisted of PBMCs or T cells enriched from blood (not recorded which). The gene calls are TRBV2 and TRBJ1-2; 8 nucleotides match TRBD1. This clonotype was obtained from a man aged 40-49 years in a cohort exposed to, infected with or recovered from COVID-19 (not recorded which). In nucleotides, the CDR3 is TGTGCCAGCAGTACGGACAGGGCCGAGGGTAACTATGGCTACACCTTC. It is translated as CASSTDRAEGNYGYTF. The entire variable domain, with the rest obtained from reference TRBV2 and TRBJ1-2, is as follows: EPEVTQTPSHQVTQMGQEVILRCVPISNHLYFYWYRQILGQKVEFLVSFYNNEISEKSEIFDDQFSVERPDGSNFTLKIRSTKLEDSAMYFCASSTDRAEGNYGYTFGSGTRLTVV.